The clone carrying this T cell receptor beta chain was seen once. Antigen: not known. V lost 2 bases and J 7 bases, leaving 11 bases between the germline ends. The CDR3 consists of 12 residues. The germline CDR1 and CDR2 sequences are GTSNPN and SVGIG (reference sequence). This entry is derived from a study of Ad26.COV2.S vaccination and SARS-CoV-2 variants. Treatment indicated: some 20 received Ad26.COV2.S at low or high dose, single or two shots; several received placebo; per-sample allocation not given. After the first vaccine or placebo injection, samples were drawn on day 63. In Boston, the donor was an adult between 18-55 years of age. Repertoires were generated with immunoSEQ multiplex PCR, while TCRdb's copy carries only in-frame clones and drops some. This table has about half a million clones, 89% appearing once. The study, taken as a whole, reports: Among vaccine recipients, spike-specific TCR breadth exceeded that of placebo recipients. Reported findings describe substantial breadth in spike-specific CD8+ and CD4+ T cell responses following vaccination. The TCR breadth and depth analyses may have understated or missed part of the total T cell responses.

The sequences come from peripheral blood, collected in a trial of Ad26.COV2.S vaccine versus placebo. This clonotype was obtained from a person aged 18-65 years who received the Ad26.COV2.S COVID-19 vaccine or a placebo. The V and J genes are TRBV30 and TRBJ1-1, with D maybe TRBD1 (5 bases). The CDR3, as DNA: TGTGCCTGGAGTTGGTTTACAGGTGAAGCTTTCTTT. This gives the protein CAWSWFTGEAFF.